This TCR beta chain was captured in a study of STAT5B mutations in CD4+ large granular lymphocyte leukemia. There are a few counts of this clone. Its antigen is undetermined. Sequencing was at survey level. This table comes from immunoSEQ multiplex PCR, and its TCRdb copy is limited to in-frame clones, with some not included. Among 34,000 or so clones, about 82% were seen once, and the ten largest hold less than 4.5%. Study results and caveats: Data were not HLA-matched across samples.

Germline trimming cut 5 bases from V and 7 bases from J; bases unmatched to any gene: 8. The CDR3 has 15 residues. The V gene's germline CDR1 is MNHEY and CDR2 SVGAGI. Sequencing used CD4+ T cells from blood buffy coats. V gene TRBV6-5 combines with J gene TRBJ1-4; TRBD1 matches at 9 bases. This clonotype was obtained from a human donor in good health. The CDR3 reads CASSQSQGQGEKLFF. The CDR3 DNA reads TGTGCCAGCAGTCAGTCGCAGGGACAGGGTGAAAAACTGTTTTTT.